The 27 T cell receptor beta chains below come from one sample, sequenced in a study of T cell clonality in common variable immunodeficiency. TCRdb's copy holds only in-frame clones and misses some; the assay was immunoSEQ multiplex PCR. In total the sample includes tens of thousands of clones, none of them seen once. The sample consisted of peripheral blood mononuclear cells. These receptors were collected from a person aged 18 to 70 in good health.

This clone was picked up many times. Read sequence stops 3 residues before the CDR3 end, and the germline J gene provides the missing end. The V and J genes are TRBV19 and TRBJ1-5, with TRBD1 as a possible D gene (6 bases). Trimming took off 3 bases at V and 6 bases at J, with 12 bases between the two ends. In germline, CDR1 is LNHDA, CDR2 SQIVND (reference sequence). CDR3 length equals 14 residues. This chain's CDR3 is CASSIYTGPQPQHF. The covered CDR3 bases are TGTGCCAGTAGTATTTATACAGGGCCTCAGCCC.

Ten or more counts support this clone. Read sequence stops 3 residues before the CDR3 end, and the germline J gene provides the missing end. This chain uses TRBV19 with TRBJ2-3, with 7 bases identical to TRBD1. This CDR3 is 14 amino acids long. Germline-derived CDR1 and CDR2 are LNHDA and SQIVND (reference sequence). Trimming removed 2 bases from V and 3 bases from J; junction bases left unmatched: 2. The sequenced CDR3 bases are TGTGCCAGTAGTATAAACAGGGGTACAGATACG. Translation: CASSINRGTDT. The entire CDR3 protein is CASSINRGTDTQYF.

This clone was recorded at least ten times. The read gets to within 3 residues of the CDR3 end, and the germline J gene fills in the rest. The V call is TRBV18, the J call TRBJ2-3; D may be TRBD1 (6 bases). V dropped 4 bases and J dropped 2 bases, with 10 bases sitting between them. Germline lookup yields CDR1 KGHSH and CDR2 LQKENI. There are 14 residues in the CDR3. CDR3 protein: CASSHGQLTDTQYF. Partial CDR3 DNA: TGTGCCAGCTCACACGGACAGCTCACAGATACG.

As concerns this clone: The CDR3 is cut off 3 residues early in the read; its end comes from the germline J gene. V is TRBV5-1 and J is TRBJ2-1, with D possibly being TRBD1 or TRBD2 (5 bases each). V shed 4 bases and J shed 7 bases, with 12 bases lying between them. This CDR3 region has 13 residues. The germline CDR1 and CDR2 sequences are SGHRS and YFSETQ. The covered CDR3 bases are TGCGCCAGCAGCGTGGGGCGAGGGAATGAG. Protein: CASSVGRGNE. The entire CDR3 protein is CASSVGRGNEQFF. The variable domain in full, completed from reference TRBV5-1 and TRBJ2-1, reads KAGVTQTPRYLIKTRGQQVTLSCSPISGHRSVSWYQQTPGQGLQFLFEYFSETQRNKGNFPGRFSGRQFSNSRSEMNVSTLELGDSALYLCASSVGRGNEQFFGPGTRLTVL.

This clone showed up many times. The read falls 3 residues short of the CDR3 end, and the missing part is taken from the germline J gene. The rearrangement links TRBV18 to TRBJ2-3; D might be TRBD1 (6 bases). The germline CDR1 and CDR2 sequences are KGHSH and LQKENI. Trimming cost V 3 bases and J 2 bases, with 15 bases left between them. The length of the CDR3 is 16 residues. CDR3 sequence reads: CASSPAGVSLTDTQYF. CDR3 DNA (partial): TGTGCCAGCTCACCGGCAGGGGTTTCGCTCACAGATACG. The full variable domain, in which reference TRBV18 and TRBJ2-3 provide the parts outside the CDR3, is NAGVMQNPRHLVRRRGQEARLRCSPMKGHSHVYWYRQLPEEGLKFMVYLQKENIIDESGMPKERFSAEFPKEGPSILRIQQVVRGDSAAYFCASSPAGVSLTDTQYFGPGTRLTVL.

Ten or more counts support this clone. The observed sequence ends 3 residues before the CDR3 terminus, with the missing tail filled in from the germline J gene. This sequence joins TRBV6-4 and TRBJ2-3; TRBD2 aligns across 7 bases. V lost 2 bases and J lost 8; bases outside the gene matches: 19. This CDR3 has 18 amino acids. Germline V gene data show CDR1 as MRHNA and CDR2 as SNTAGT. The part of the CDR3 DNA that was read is TGTGCCAGCAGTGACCCAGCTACAGGCGGGGGAGCCGGGTTTACG. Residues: CASSDPATGGGAGFT. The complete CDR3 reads CASSDPATGGGAGFTQYF.

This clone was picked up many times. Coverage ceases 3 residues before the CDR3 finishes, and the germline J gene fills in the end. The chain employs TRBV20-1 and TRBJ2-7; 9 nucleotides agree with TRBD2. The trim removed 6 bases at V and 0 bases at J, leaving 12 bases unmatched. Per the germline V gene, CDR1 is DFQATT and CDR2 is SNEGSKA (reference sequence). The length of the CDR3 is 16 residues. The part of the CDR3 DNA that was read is TGCAGTGCAACTCATTCTAGCGGGGAGCGCTCCTACGAG. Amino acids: CSATHSSGERSYE. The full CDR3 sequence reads CSATHSSGERSYEQYF.

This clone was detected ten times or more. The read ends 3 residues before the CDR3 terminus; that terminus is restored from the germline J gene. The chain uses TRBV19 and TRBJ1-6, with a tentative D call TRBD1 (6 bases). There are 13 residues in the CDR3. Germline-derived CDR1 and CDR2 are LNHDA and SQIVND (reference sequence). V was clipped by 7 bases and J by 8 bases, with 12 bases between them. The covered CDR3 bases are TGTGCCAGTAATCAGGGGTGGGATTCACCC. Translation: CASNQGWDSP. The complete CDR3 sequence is CASNQGWDSPLHF. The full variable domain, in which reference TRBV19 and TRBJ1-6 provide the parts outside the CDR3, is DGGITQSPKYLFRKEGQNVTLSCEQNLNHDAMYWYRQDPGQGLRLIYYSQIVNDFQKGDIAEGYSVSREKKESFPLTVTSAQKNPTAFYLCASNQGWDSPLHFGNGTRLTVT.

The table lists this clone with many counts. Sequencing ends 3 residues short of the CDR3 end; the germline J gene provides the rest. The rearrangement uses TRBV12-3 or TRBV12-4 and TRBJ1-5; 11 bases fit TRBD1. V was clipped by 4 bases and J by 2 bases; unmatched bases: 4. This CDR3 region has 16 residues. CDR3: CASSSGTGGGNQPQHF. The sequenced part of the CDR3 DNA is TGTGCCAGCAGTTCCGGGACAGGGGGTGGCAATCAGCCC.

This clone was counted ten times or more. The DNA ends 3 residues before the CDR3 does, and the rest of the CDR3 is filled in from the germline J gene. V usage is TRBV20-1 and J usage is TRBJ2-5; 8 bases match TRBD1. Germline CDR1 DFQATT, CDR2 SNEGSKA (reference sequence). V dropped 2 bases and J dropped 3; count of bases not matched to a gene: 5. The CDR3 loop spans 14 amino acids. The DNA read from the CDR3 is TGCAGTGCTAGACGTCTGGGACAGGAAGAGACC. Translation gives CSARRLGQEET. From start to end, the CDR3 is CSARRLGQEETQYF.

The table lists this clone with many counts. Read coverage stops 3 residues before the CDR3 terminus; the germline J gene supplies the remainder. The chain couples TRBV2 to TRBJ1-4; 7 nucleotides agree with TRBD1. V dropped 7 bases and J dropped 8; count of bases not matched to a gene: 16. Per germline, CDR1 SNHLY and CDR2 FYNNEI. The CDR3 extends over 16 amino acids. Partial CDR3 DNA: TGTGCCAGCACGGGGGTCCGTCGGGACAGCGGAGAAAAA. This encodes CASTGVRRDSGEK. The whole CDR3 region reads CASTGVRRDSGEKLFF.

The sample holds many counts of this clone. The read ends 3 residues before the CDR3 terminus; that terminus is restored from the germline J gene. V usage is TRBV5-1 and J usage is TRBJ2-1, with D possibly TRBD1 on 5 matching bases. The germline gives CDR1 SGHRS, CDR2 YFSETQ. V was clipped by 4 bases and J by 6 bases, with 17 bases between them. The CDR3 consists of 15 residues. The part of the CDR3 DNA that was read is TGCGCCAGCAGCCATTCAGACCCAAGGGGCAATGAG. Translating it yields CASSHSDPRGNE. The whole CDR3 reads CASSHSDPRGNEQFF.

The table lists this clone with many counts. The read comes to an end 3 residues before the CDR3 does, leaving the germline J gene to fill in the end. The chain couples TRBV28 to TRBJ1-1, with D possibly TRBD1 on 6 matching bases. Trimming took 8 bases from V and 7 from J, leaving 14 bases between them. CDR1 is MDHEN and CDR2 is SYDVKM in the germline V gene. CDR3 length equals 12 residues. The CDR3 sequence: CASDRNLGEAFF. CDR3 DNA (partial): TGTGCCAGCGACAGGAACTTGGGTGAA.

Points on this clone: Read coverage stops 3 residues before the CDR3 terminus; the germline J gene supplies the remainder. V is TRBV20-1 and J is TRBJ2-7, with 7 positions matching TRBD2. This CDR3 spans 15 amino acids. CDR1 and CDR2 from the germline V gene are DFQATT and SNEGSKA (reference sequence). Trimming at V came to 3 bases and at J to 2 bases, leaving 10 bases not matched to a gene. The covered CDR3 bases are TGCAGTGCTAGTGCGCCGGCGGGGGTTCCCTACGAG. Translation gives CSASAPAGVPYE. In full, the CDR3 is CSASAPAGVPYEQYF.

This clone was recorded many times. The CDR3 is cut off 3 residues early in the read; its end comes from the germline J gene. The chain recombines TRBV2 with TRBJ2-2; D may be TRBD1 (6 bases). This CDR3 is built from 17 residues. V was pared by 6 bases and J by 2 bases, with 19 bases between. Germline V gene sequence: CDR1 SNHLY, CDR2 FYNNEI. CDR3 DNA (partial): TGTGCCAGCAGCGTCGAAGGGACACTTAGTAACACCGGGGAG. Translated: CASSVEGTLSNTGE. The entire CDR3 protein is CASSVEGTLSNTGELFF.

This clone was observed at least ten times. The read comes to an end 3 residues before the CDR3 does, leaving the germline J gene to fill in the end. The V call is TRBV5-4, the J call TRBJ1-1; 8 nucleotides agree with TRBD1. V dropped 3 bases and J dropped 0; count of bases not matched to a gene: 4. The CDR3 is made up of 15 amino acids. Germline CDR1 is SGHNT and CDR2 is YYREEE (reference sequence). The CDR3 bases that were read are TGTGCCAGCAGCTCGGCGACAGGGGTGAACACTGAA. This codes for CASSSATGVNTE. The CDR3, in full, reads CASSSATGVNTEAFF. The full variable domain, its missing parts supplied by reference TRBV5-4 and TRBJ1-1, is ETGVTQSPTHLIKTRGQQVTLRCSSQSGHNTVSWYQQALGQGPQFIFQYYREEENGRGNFPPRFSGLQFPNYSSELNVNALELDDSALYLCASSSATGVNTEAFFGQGTRLTVV.

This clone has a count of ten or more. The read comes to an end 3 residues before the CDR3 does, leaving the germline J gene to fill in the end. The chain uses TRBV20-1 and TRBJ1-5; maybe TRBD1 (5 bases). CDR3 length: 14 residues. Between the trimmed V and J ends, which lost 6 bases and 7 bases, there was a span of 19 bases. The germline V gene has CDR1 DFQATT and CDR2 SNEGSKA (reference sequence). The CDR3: CSARASGSRQPQHF. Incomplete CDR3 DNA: TGCAGTGCGAGGGCGTCAGGGAGTAGGCAGCCC.

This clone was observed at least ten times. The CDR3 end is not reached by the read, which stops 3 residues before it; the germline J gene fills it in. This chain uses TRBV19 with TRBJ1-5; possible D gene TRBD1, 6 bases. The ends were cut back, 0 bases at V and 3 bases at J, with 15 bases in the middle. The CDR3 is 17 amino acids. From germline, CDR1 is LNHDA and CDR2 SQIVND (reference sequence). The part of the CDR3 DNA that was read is TGTGCCAGTAGTATAGACGCCGGGACAACCGACAATCAGCCC. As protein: CASSIDAGTTDNQP. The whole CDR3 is CASSIDAGTTDNQPQHF. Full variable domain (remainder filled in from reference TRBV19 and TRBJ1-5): DGGITQSPKYLFRKEGQNVTLSCEQNLNHDAMYWYRQDPGQGLRLIYYSQIVNDFQKGDIAEGYSVSREKKESFPLTVTSAQKNPTAFYLCASSIDAGTTDNQPQHFGDGTRLSIL.

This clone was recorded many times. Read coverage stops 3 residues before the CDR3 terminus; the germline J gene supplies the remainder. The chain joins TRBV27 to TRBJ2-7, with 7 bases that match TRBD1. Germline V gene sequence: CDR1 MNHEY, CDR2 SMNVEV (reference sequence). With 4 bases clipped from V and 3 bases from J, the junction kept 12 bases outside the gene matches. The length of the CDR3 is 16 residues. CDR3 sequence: CASSSRQGRNVYEQYF. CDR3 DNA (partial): TGTGCCAGCAGTTCTCGACAGGGAAGGAATGTCTACGAG.

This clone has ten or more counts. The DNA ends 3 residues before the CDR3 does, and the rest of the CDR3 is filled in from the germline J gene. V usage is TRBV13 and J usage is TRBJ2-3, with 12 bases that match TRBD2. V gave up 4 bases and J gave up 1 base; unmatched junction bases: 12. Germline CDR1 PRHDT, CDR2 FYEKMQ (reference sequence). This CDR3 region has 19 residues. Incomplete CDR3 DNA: TGTGCCAGCAGCTCTCGGGAGGCTAGCGGGAGGGCCGGCACAGATACG. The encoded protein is CASSSREASGRAGTDT. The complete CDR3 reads CASSSREASGRAGTDTQYF.

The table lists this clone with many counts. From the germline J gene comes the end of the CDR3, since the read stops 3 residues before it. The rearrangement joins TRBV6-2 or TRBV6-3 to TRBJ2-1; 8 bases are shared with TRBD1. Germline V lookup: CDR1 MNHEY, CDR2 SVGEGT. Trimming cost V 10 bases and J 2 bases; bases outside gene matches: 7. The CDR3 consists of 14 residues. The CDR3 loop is CATSGQGTYNEQFF. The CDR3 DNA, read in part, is TGTGCCACCTCCGGACAGGGCACCTACAATGAG.

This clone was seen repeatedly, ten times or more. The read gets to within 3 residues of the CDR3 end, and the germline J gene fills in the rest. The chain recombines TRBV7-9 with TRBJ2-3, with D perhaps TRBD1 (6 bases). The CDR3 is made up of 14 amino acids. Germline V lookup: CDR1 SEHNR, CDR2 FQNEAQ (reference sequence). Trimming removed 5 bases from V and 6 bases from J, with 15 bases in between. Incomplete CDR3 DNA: TGTGCCAGCAGCCGGACAGACGAGGTGGATACG. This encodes CASSRTDEVDT. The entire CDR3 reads CASSRTDEVDTQYF.

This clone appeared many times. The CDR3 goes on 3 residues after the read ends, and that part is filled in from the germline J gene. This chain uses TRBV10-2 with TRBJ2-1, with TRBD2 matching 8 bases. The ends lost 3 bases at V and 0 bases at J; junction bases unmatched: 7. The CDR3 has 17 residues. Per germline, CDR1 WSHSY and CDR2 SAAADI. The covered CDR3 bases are TGCGCCAGCAGTGACAGGGAGCGGGGGAGCTCCTACAATGAG. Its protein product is CASSDRERGSSYNE. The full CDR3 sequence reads CASSDRERGSSYNEQFF.

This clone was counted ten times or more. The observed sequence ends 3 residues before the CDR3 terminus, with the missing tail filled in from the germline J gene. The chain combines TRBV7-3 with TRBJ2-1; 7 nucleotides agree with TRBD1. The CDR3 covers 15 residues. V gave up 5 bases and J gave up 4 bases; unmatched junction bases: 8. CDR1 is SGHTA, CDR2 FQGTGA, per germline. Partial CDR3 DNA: TGTGCCAGCAGCCCAACAGGGGACACTTACAATGAG. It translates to CASSPTGDTYNE. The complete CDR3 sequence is CASSPTGDTYNEQFF.

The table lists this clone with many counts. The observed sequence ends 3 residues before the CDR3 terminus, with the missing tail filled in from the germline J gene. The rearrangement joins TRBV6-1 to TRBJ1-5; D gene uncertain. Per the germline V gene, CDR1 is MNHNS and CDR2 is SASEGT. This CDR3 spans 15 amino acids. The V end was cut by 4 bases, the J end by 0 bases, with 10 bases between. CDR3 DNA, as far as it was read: TGTGCCAGCAGTGGCCGGCGGCTTAGCAATCAGCCC. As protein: CASSGRRLSNQP. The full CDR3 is CASSGRRLSNQPQHF.

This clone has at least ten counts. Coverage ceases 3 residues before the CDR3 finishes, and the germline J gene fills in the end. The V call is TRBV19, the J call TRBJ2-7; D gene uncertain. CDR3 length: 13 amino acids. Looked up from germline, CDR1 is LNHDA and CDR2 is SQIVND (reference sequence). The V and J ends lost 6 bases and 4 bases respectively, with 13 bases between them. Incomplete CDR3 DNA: TGTGCCAGTAGCCGAATTGGGCTTTACGAG. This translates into CASSRIGLYE. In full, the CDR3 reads CASSRIGLYEQYF.

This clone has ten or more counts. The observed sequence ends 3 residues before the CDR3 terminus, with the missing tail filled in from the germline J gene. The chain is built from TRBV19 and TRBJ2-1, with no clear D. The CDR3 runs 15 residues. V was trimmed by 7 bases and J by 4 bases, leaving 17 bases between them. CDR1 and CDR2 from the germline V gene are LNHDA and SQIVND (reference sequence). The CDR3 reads CASTAFLYNYNEQFF. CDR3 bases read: TGTGCCAGTACCGCATTCTTATACAATTACAATGAG.